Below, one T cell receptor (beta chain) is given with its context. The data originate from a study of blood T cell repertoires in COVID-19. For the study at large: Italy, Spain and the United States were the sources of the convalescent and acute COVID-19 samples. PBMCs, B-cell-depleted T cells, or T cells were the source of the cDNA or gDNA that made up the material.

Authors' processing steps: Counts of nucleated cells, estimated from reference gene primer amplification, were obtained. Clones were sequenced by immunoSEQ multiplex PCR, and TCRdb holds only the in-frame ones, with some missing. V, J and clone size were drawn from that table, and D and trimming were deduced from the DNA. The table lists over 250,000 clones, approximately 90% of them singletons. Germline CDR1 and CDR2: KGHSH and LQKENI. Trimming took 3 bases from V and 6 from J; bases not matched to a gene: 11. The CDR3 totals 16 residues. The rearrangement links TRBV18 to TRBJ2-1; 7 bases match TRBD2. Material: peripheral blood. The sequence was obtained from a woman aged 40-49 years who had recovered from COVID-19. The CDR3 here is CASSPSTSSRTNEQFF. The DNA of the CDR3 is TGTGCCAGCTCACCCTCGACTAGCAGCAGAACCAATGAGCAGTTCTTC.